These 14 T cell receptor beta chains came from one sample sequenced in a study of cytomegalovirus exposure and HLA in healthy donors. Sequenced by immunoSEQ multiplex PCR; TCRdb stores in-frame clones only, minus some. The sample has approximately 210,000 clones; around 88% are singletons. Material: PBMCs. The receptors derive from a woman between 18 and 29 years old in good health and CMV-seronegative.

The J gene is TRBJ1-2, the V gene TRBV30; D might be TRBD1 (5 bases). The CDR3 length is 12 residues. Germline V gives CDR1 GTSNPN, CDR2 SVGIG (reference sequence). The V and J ends lost 1 base and 5 bases respectively, with 8 bases between them. CDR3 in DNA: TGTGCCTGGAGTGCAGGGTATTATGGCTACACCTTC. Residues: CAWSAGYYGYTF.

This clone came up a few times. The rearrangement links TRBV7-9 to TRBJ2-1; D ambiguous. Germline V CDR1 and CDR2: SEHNR, FQNEAQ (reference sequence). V lost 8 bases to trimming and J lost 8 bases, with 16 bases between them. The CDR3 contains 13 residues. CDR3 DNA: TGTGCCAGCCGTGCTGAAGACTCGCATGAGCAGTTCTTC. Protein: CASRAEDSHEQFF.

The gene calls are TRBV9 and TRBJ2-5, with TRBD2 matching 11 bases. Germline V lookup: CDR1 SGDLS, CDR2 YYNGEE. After removal of 2 bases from V and 2 bases from J, the junction contained 2 bases not matched to a gene. This CDR3 region has 15 residues. CDR3 sequence reads: CASSVGLAVQETQYF. For the CDR3, the DNA is TGTGCCAGCAGCGTGGGACTAGCGGTGCAAGAGACCCAGTACTTC.

V and J are TRBV28 and TRBJ1-4; D is unresolved. The CDR3 sequence is 15 residues long. Trimming removed 5 bases at V and 6 bases at J, with 16 bases between. Per the germline V gene, CDR1 is MDHEN and CDR2 is SYDVKM. CDR3 residues: CASSRMILRDEKLFF. In nucleotides, the CDR3 is TGTGCCAGCAGTCGGATGATTCTTCGGGATGAAAAACTGTTTTTT. Using reference TRBV28 and TRBJ1-4 for the parts outside the CDR3, the full variable domain is DVKVTQSSRYLVKRTGEKVFLECVQDMDHENMFWYRQDPGLGLRLIYFSYDVKMKEKGDIPEGYSVSREKKERFSLILESASTNQTSMYLCASSRMILRDEKLFFGSGTQLSVL.

The chain recombines TRBV7-9 with TRBJ2-1; D remains ambiguous. The CDR3 consists of 12 residues. CDR1 SEHNR and CDR2 FQNEAQ come from the germline V gene (reference sequence). V was pared by 4 bases and J by 7 bases, with 8 bases between. CDR3 bases: TGTGCCAGCAGCTCTACTTGGAATGAGCAGTTCTTC. This codes for CASSSTWNEQFF.

CDR3 region: CASSFTDRDHEQYF. The CDR3, as DNA: TGTGCCAGCAGTTTTACGGACAGGGACCACGAGCAGTACTTC. The chain uses TRBV28 and TRBJ2-7; 8 positions agree with TRBD1. Germline CDR1 MDHEN, CDR2 SYDVKM. CDR3 length: 14 amino acids. The trim removed 3 bases at V and 5 bases at J, leaving 6 bases unmatched.

The chain is built from TRBV27 and TRBJ1-5; D unresolved. The germline V and J ends were trimmed by 3 bases and 6 bases, with 9 bases remaining between them. There are 13 residues in the CDR3. Germline V gene sequence: CDR1 MNHEY, CDR2 SMNVEV (reference sequence). CDR3 bases: TGTGCCAGCAGTTTTTCGGGGAGTCAGCCCCAGCATTTT. Translating it yields CASSFSGSQPQHF.

The chain is built from TRBV27 and TRBJ2-7, with 10 bases fitting TRBD2. CDR1 and CDR2 (germline): MNHEY, SMNVEV (reference sequence). V lost 5 bases to trimming and J lost 0 bases; unmatched junction nucleotides: 4. The CDR3 is 15 amino acids. CDR3 region: CASSLGLADSYEQYF. As DNA, the CDR3 is TGTGCCAGCAGTCTAGGACTAGCGGACTCCTACGAGCAGTACTTC.

This rearrangement joins TRBV2 to TRBJ1-2, with D possibly being TRBD1 (6 bases). This CDR3 is 14 amino acids long. Germline CDR1 and CDR2: SNHLY and FYNNEI. The ends were cut back, 4 bases at V and 2 bases at J, with 11 bases in the middle. The CDR3 region has the DNA TGTGCCAGCAGTGTCGGGGGGCTGAACTATGGCTACACCTTC. Translating it yields CASSVGGLNYGYTF.

This chain uses TRBV18 with TRBJ1-2; 11 bases agree with TRBD1. The germline gives CDR1 KGHSH, CDR2 LQKENI. Trimming at V came to 1 base and at J to 3 bases, leaving 4 bases not matched to a gene. The CDR3 length is 16 residues. The DNA for the CDR3 is TGTGCCAGCTCACCACGGACAGGGGGCAATGACTATGGCTACACCTTC. Translation: CASSPRTGGNDYGYTF.

The J gene is TRBJ2-7, the V gene TRBV2, with TRBD2 identical over 12 bases. Germline values: CDR1 SNHLY, CDR2 FYNNEI. The V gene end was trimmed by 4 bases and the J gene end by 5 bases; junction bases not matched to a gene: 6. CDR3 length: 15 residues. The CDR3: CASSGLASGRDEQYF. The CDR3 region has the DNA TGTGCCAGCAGTGGCCTTGCTAGCGGGAGGGACGAGCAGTACTTC.

V and J are TRBV30 and TRBJ2-1, with TRBD1 matching 7 bases. V lost 8 bases and J lost 5; bases outside the gene matches: 6. CDR3 length: 12 amino acids. CDR1 is GTSNPN and CDR2 is SVGIG in the germline V gene (reference sequence). The CDR3 sequence: CAGQGVHNEQFF. The DNA of the CDR3 is TGTGCCGGCCAGGGGGTACACAATGAGCAGTTCTTC. Full variable domain (remainder filled in from reference TRBV30 and TRBJ2-1): SQTIHQWPATLVQPVGSPLSLECTVEGTSNPNLYWYRQAAGRGLQLLFYSVGIGQISSEVPQNLSASRPQDRQFILSSKKLLLSDSGFYLCAGQGVHNEQFFGPGTRLTVL.

The V call is TRBV7-9, the J call TRBJ2-6; D might be TRBD2 (6 bases). Germline CDR1 is SEHNR and CDR2 is FQNEAQ (reference sequence). The ends were cut back, 2 bases at V and 3 bases at J, with 11 bases in the middle. CDR3 length equals 16 residues. This chain's CDR3 is CASSLLAGFGANVLTF. CDR3 bases: TGTGCCAGCAGCTTACTCGCGGGATTTGGGGCCAACGTCCTGACTTTC. Full variable domain (missing parts from reference TRBV7-9 and TRBJ2-6): DTGVSQNPRHKITKRGQNVTFRCDPISEHNRLYWYRQTLGQGPEFLTYFQNEAQLEKSRLLSDRFSAERPKGSFSTLEIQRTEQGDSAMYLCASSLLAGFGANVLTFGAGSRLTVL.

The chain couples TRBV29-1 to TRBJ1-1, with unresolved D. V was cut by 7 bases and J by 0 bases, with 9 bases left in between. Germline V gives CDR1 SQVTM, CDR2 ANQGSEA. The CDR3 is 12 amino acids. The CDR3 sequence: CSGDALNTEAFF. The CDR3 nucleotides are TGCAGCGGTGATGCGCTGAACACTGAAGCTTTCTTT.